The entry below describes one T cell receptor (beta chain). Its target is unknown. The draw of peripheral blood yielded around 10 milliliters from each donor. These data originate in a study of blood T cells in healthy people across ages. Broader study findings: Unsorted PBMC material precluded a definitive naive versus antigen-experienced comparison.

The CDR3 has 14 residues. The germline CDR1 and CDR2 sequences are DFQATT and SNEGSKA (reference sequence). The ends were cut back, 0 bases at V and 7 bases at J, with 15 bases in the middle. The second PCR ran roughly 6 to 11 cycles with a sample-barcoded 5' primer and J-beta primers. Each cDNA molecule received a tag from a template-switch adaptor that had 12 random nucleotides. TCRdb re-analysed the 5' RACE reads in MiXCR, keeping a single row per CDR3 protein. The repertoire holds more than 650,000 distinct CDR3 sequences, with over 20% as singletons. This TCR came from a man in his 70s in good health. The rearrangement links TRBV20-1 to TRBJ1-2; no clear D gene. The sequenced sample was blood. The CDR3 loop reads CSARDTVGGFGYTF. Written as DNA, the CDR3 is TGCAGTGCTAGAGATACGGTCGGAGGATTTGGCTACACCTTC.